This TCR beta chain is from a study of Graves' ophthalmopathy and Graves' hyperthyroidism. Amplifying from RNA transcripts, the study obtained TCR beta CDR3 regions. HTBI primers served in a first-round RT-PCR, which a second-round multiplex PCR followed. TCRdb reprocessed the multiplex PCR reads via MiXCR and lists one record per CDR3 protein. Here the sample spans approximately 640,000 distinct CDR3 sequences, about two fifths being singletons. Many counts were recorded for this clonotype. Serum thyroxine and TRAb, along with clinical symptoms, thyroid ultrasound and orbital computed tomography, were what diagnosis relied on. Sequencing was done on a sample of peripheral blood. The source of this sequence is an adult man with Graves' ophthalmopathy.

The CDR3 region is CASSPLWARPTPHEQYF. The CDR3 nucleotides read TGTGCCAGCAGCCCTCTGTGGGCTCGCCCTACGCCTCACGAGCAGTACTTC. V and J are TRBV7-6 and TRBJ2-7; D is unresolved. The length of the CDR3 is 17 residues. Germline V CDR1 and CDR2: SGHVS, FNYEAQ. V was shortened by 5 bases and J by 5 bases, with 25 bases between the two germline ends.